The sample holds a few counts of the clone carrying this T cell receptor beta chain. The antigen remains unidentified. Sequencing of cultured CD4+ T cell DNA used the Oncomine TCR Beta short-read assay. TCRdb analysed the PCR reads with MiXCR anew, one entry per CDR3 protein. The repertoire holds over 9,000 distinct CDR3 sequences, with roughly 58% as singletons. The source of the sample is a study of vaccination and CD4 T cells after COVID-19. Study background: Post-vaccination samples were procured at a median of approximately 72 days following dose two (range 14 to 241).

Treatment of the sample: approximately 9-day PBMC culture with coronavirus spike peptide pools or control peptides (ViraFEST assay). In this cohort, PCR tests turned positive between March and December 2020, predating US Alpha, Beta and Delta variants. Culture conditions combined around 2 million PBMCs per well with 10 IU/ml IL-2 and 9 to 10 ug/ml peptide pools. Whole-study results and caveats: Median SARS-CoV-2-reactive clonotype numbers went up from roughly 21 to 40, but not significantly.

Sequencing input: CD4+ T cells from blood, cultured in vitro. This clonotype was sampled from a human donor who had recovered from COVID-19.

This CDR3 is CASSLEANTEAFF. DNA for the CDR3: TGTGCCAGCAGCTTGGAGGCTAACACTGAAGCTTTCTTT. V usage is TRBV7-2 and J usage is TRBJ1-1; no clear D. The CDR3 runs to 13 residues. V lost 3 bases to trimming and J lost 2 bases, with 7 bases between them. The germline CDR1 and CDR2 sequences are SGHTA and FQGNSA.